This is a list of T cell receptor beta chains from one sample in a study of early T cells in non-severe SARS-CoV-2 infection. TCRdb fed the 5' RACE reads into MiXCR, producing one record per CDR3 protein. The sample has about 59,000 distinct CDR3 sequences; less than 15% are singletons. Specimen: whole blood, collected at baseline. These receptors came from an adult who was a healthcare worker with PCR-confirmed SARS-CoV-2 infection or an uninfected control (not recorded which). CDR3s include the opening cysteine and the closing phenylalanine or tryptophan. Part of the rows lack a size; the others show once, few, many or a class for expanded clones.

CDR3aa,j_gene,abundance,v_gene
CASSLGQGNTEAFF,TRBJ1-1,many,TRBV7-2
CASSQGIVTEAFF,TRBJ1-1,many,TRBV14
CASSQVGQETQYF,TRBJ2-5,many,TRBV4-1
CASSPGGGTYEQYF,TRBJ2-7,few,TRBV11-2
CASSSPGHYEQYF,TRBJ2-7,NA,TRBV7-6
CASSPPGRTDTQYF,TRBJ2-3,NA,TRBV27
CASSPSSYNSPLHF,TRBJ1-6,few,TRBV18
CASSLGTRRETQYF,TRBJ2-5,few,TRBV11-1
CASSVVERGLAGPPGNNEQFF,TRBJ2-1,NA,TRBV9
CASSQGIRNQETQYF,TRBJ2-5,NA,TRBV4-1
CSARGNSGNTIYF,TRBJ1-3,few,TRBV20-1
CASSRLEGGIQYF,TRBJ2-4,NA,TRBV9
CASSGGLAGVQDTQYF,TRBJ2-3,NA,TRBV28
CSARGSRFPYEQYF,TRBJ2-7,NA,TRBV20-1
CASSGGQGTHEQYF,TRBJ2-7,NA,TRBV5-6